The rows below give T cell receptor beta chains drawn from one sample of a study of blood T cell repertoires in COVID-19. Using immunoSEQ multiplex PCR, the repertoire was profiled, and TCRdb retains in-frame clones only, with some absent. Among around 47,000 clones, 80% to 90% were seen once, and the ten largest hold around 3.6%. The specimen was peripheral blood. The receptors originated from a man in his forties with COVID-19, enrolled during active disease. Each CDR3 is given with its conserved first and last residue. The D gene is left open where the match is weak. The size entry is marked missing in some rows and otherwise reads once, few, many or a size class.

>TRBJ1-5|once|TRBV12-5|TRBD1
TGTGCTAGTGGTTTGGTTACAGGGGTAAATCAGCCCCAGCATTTT
CASGLVTGVNQPQHF
>TRBJ2-7|.|TRBV21-1|.
TGTGCCAGCAGCAAAGGGGGGGCCTACGAGCAGTACTTC
CASSKGGAYEQYF
>TRBJ1-2|.|TRBV11-3|TRBD1
TGTGCCAGCAGCAAAGGACAGGGGGTGACAGCTAACTATGGCTACACCTTC
CASSKGQGVTANYGYTF
>TRBJ2-2|.|TRBV7-9|.
TGTGCCAGCAGCTTTGGACAAACCTTTAACACCGGGGAGCTGTTTTTT
CASSFGQTFNTGELFF
>TRBJ1-2|.|TRBV19|TRBD1
TGTGCCACCGAGTCGACAGGGGGATCTTATGGCTACACCTTC
CATESTGGSYGYTF
>TRBJ2-7|few|TRBV15|.
TGTGCCACCAGCAGAGATCCTCTCGCCTACGAGCAGTACTTC
CATSRDPLAYEQYF
>TRBJ1-3|.|TRBV28|TRBD1
TGTGCCAGCAGTCCCCTAGGACAGGGGGCGCGTAGAAACACCATATATTTT
CASSPLGQGARRNTIYF
>TRBJ1-2|.|TRBV7-9|.
TGTGCCAGCAGCTTAGGAGGTGGTGACTATGGCTACACCTTC
CASSLGGGDYGYTF
>TRBJ2-3|.|TRBV12-3/TRBV12-4|TRBD2
TGTGCCAGCAGTTTGGGACTAGCAGATACGCAGTATTTT
CASSLGLADTQYF
>TRBJ1-1|.|TRBV12-5|.
TGTGCTAGTGGTTTGGTGACAGGAATCTACACTGAAGCTTTCTTT
CASGLVTGIYTEAFF
>TRBJ2-3|.|TRBV12-5|.
TGTGCTAGTGGTTTCTCAGGGGGGCGCACAGATACGCAGTATTTT
CASGFSGGRTDTQYF